This T cell receptor beta chain was observed in a study of shared T cell receptors in the human thymus. Trimming at V came to 5 bases and at J to 5 bases, leaving 5 bases not matched to a gene. The CDR3 is 13 residues long. Germline V gene data show CDR1 as MNHNS and CDR2 as SASEGT. Sequenced by immunoSEQ multiplex PCR; TCRdb stores in-frame clones only, minus some. The data contain 700,000 to 750,000 clones, 75% to 90% of them singletons. These data were likewise used in another study, on human thymus T cells. As that study records: It was from resections taken during corrective heart surgery that the thymus tissue came. Within thymic and blood repertoires, V and J gene usage appeared to be biased. Related research examined unrelated individuals and reported that their thymic repertoires overlapped highly.

This clonotype was sampled from a girl under three years old with a congenital heart defect. The rearrangement links TRBV6-1 to TRBJ2-5; 7 positions match TRBD1. The sample taken for sequencing was thymocytes. The CDR3 sequence is CASSRGGEETQYF. The CDR3 DNA reads as TGTGCCAGCAGTAGAGGGGGCGAGGAGACCCAGTACTTC.